The sequence of this T cell receptor (beta chain) was determined in a study of radiation and T cells in renal cell carcinoma. The assay was immunoSEQ multiplex PCR, and TCRdb's table has in-frame clones only and misses some. The repertoire has around 180,000 clones, approximately 90% of them found once; the top ten carry roughly 10%. The sample's time point: blood 4 weeks post-SBRT, at nephrectomy. Specified treatment: 15 Gy SBRT to primary tumor, nephrectomy 4 weeks later. V trimming: 6 bases; J trimming: 0 bases; junction bases outside the gene matches: 12. This CDR3 spans 18 amino acids. Germline values: CDR1 SEHNR, CDR2 FQNEAQ (reference sequence). This clone occurred once.

The source is a woman between 45 and 60 years old with renal cell carcinoma. This specimen consisted of blood, obtained from a patient whose treatment included radiotherapy and nephrectomy. The chain has TRBV7-9 and TRBJ2-3; 10 nucleotides line up with TRBD1. Written as DNA, the CDR3 is TGTGCCAGCAGAACCGACAGGGGGCGGCCCCTCAGCACAGATACGCAGTATTTT. Translation gives CASRTDRGRPLSTDTQYF.